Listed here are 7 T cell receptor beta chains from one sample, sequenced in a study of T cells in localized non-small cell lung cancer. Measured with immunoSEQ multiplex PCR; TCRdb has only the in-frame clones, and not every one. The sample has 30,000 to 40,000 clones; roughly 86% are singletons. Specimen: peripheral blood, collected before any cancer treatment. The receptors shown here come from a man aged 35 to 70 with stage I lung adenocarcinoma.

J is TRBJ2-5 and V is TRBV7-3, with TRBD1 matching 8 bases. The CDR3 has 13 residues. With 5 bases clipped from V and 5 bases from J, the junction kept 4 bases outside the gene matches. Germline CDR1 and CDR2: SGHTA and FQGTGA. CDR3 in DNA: TGTGCCAGCAGCAAATACAGGGGGGAGACCCAGTACTTC. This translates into CASSKYRGETQYF.

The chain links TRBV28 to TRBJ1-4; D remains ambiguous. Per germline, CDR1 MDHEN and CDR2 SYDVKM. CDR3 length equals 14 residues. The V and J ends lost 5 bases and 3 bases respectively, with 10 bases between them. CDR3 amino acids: CASSVLGANEKLFF. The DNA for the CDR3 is TGTGCCAGCAGTGTGTTGGGCGCTAATGAAAAACTGTTTTTT.

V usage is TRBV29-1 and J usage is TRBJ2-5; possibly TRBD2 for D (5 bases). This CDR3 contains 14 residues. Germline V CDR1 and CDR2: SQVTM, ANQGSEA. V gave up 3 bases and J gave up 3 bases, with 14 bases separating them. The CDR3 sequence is CSVERVSLKETQYF. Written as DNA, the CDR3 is TGCAGCGTTGAGAGGGTGAGCCTTAAAGAGACCCAGTACTTC.

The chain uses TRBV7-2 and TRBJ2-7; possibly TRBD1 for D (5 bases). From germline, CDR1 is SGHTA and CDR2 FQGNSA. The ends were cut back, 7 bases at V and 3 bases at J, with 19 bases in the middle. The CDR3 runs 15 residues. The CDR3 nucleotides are TGTGCCAGCAAGATAGAGAAAGGGGCGTACTACGAGCAGTACTTC. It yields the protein CASKIEKGAYYEQYF.

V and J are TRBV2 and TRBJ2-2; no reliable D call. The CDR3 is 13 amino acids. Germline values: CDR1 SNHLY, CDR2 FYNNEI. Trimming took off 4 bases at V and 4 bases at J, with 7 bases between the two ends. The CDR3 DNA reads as TGTGCCAGCAGTGTTCGGGCCACCGGGGAGCTGTTTTTT. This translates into CASSVRATGELFF.

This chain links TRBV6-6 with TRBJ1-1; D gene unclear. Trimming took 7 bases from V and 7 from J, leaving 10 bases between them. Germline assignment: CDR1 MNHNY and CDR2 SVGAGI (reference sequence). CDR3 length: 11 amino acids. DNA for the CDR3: TGTGCCAGCACCCATCCCAGTGAAGCTTTCTTT. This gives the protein CASTHPSEAFF.

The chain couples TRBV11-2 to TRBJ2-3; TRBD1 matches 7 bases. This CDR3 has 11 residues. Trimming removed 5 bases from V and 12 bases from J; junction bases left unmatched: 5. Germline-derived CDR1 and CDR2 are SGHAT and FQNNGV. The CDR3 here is CASSLGTVQYF. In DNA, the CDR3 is TGTGCCAGCAGCCTTGGGACAGTTCAGTATTTT. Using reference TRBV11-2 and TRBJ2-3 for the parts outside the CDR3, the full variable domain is EAGVAQSPRYKIIEKRQSVAFWCNPISGHATLYWYQQILGQGPKLLIQFQNNGVVDDSQLPKDRFSAERLKGVDSTLKIQPAKLEDSAVYLCASSLGTVQYFGPGTRLTVL.